These T cell receptor beta chains were read from a single sample in a study of shared clonotypes between healthy human individuals. Measured with immunoSEQ multiplex PCR; TCRdb has only the in-frame clones, and not every one. The data contain 560,000 or so clones, 90% to 97% of them singletons. Sequenced: naive CD8+ T cells sorted from blood. These receptors originate from a woman aged 25 to 45 in good health. CDR3s include the opening cysteine and the closing phenylalanine or tryptophan. Fields, in order: V gene, CDR3 protein.

TRBV11-1 | CASSLLRTSYNEQFF
TRBV27 | CASGPGRTYEQYF
TRBV4-1 | CASSQDRERERTDTQYF
TRBV27 | CASSNGLAGGPGTDTQYF
TRBV6-5 | CASSVLAGTPYEQYF
TRBV14 | CASPKGGKNYGYTF
TRBV28 | CASSLLGGKNTEAFF
TRBV7-9 | CASSSRDNNNEQFF
TRBV27 | CASSFSVSGEQYF
TRBV6-6 | CASSILPDRTEAFF
TRBV7-9 | CASSSRDFYSTDTQYF
TRBV28 | CASTLGAGGQYF
TRBV11-2 | CASSTGTYYEQYF
TRBV27 | CASRPGRSSYEQYF
TRBV4-1 | CASSQGAGVGNEQFF
TRBV11-2 | CASSLDGYEQYF
TRBV10-3 | CATSTHRGRNQETQYF
TRBV6-5 | CATRRTGGIDTQYF
TRBV7-6 | CASSLEGPYEQYF
TRBV13 | CASSLGSPGTDTQYF
TRBV6-1 | CASSEESGRVYEQYF
TRBV5-6 | CASSSAGTLKNIQYF
TRBV9 | CASSTSPDTQYF
TRBV27 | CASSLSSAGANVLTF
TRBV27 | CASSEPRGEQYF
TRBV27 | CASGIAGAYEQYF
TRBV4-1 | CASSQGTPPHYTQYF
TRBV19 | CASSRQGAGETQYF
TRBV4-2 | CASSQGQGAYYYEQYF
TRBV27 | CASSLAGGYNEQFF
TRBV7-8 | CASSPMDKMNTEAFF
TRBV27 | CASGAGASYEQYF
TRBV29-1 | CSVEARPGQKASTDTQYF
TRBV29-1 | CSESDGMNTEAFF
TRBV11-2 | CASSLGFSGSSYEQYF
TRBV5-6 | CASSALGPVGVVYEQYF
TRBV27 | CASSLSLAGGRAGELFF
TRBV19 | CASSFRGLADFTDTQYF
TRBV27 | CASSWSGSLNEQFF
TRBV5-1 | CASSFRAGGRGNEQFF
TRBV7-2 | CASSLEAVGALLGYTF
TRBV25-1 | CASGRTGGTDTQYF
TRBV28 | CASSLGGVYTF
TRBV2 | CASSDYSVWEQFF
TRBV19 | CASSMLLSAGDAFF
TRBV28 | CASSLNRRLAGGSGTDTQYF
TRBV28 | CASSSMAREQYF
TRBV29-1 | CSVEGDSLYEQYF
TRBV27 | CASSLYQGAGAFF
TRBV11-2 | CASSPRDSYNEQFF
TRBV4-1 | CASSQDKTTGGTQYF
TRBV7-9 | CASSPQGQGDYEQYF
TRBV9 | CASSVGGSGDTQYF
TRBV7-2 | CASSWGQTLSGANVLTF
TRBV28 | CASSPQTGDSYGKLFF
TRBV28 | CASRGLAPSSYNEQFF
TRBV28 | CASSHSKVPQHF
TRBV28 | CASSLKAGTPWVTGELFF
TRBV5-6 | CASSSAGTGGLNSYEQYF